These 32 T cell receptor beta chains share one sample of origin, sequenced in a study of response to subunit inactivated influenza vaccine. MiXCR was run by TCRdb on the RT-PCR reads, yielding one entry per CDR3 protein. The sample shows 650,000 to 800,000 distinct CDR3 sequences, around 13% of them seen only once. The sample consisted of PBMCs from blood, taken roughly 15 days before vaccination. These receptors all stem from a man in his fifties who received an inactivated influenza vaccine.

This chain connects TRBV20-1 to TRBJ1-5; 10 bases are a match to TRBD1. The J segment lost 1 base and the V segment lost 4 bases, leaving 7 bases of the junction unmatched. This CDR3 region has 16 residues. Germline lookup yields CDR1 DFQATT and CDR2 SNEGSKA (reference sequence). In DNA, the CDR3 is TGCAGTGCTACACCGGGACAGGGGATGAGCAATCAGCCCCAGCATTTT. It translates to CSATPGQGMSNQPQHF.

This chain links TRBV7-9 with TRBJ2-7; D is possibly TRBD2 (6 bases). Germline V gene lookup returns CDR1 SEHNR and CDR2 FQNEAQ (reference sequence). CDR3 length: 14 residues. The V gene lost 4 bases and the J gene lost 2 bases, with 12 bases spanning the gap. The CDR3 DNA reads TGTGCCAGCAGCTCCGGACTACATACCTACGAGCAGTACTTC. Encoded protein: CASSSGLHTYEQYF.

The genes are TRBV4-3 and TRBJ2-7; 7 bases line up with TRBD1. The V and J ends lost 2 bases and 4 bases, in that order; junction bases with no gene match: 11. The CDR3 loop spans 16 amino acids. The germline gives CDR1 LGHNA, CDR2 YSLEER. CDR3 residues: CASSQTGEVSKYEQYF. CDR3 DNA sequence: TGCGCCAGCAGCCAAACAGGGGAAGTGAGTAAATACGAGCAGTACTTC.

The CDR3 DNA is TGTGCCAGCAAAGGGCAGGTAGGAGATACGCAGTATTTT. Protein: CASKGQVGDTQYF. The chain is built from TRBV2 and TRBJ2-3; no definite D call. CDR3 length equals 13 residues. The V gene's germline CDR1 is SNHLY and CDR2 FYNNEI. V was pared by 7 bases and J by 5 bases, with 13 bases between.

This clonotype came up a few times. The chain uses TRBV10-3 and TRBJ1-3; TRBD1 matches at 7 bases. V dropped 7 bases and J dropped 0; count of bases not matched to a gene: 6. Germline CDR1 ENHRY, CDR2 SYGVKD. The CDR3 contains 15 residues. The CDR3 nucleotides read TGTGCCATCACCCCGGGACAGTACTCTGGAAACACCATATATTTT. This sequence encodes CAITPGQYSGNTIYF.

This clonotype was detected a few times. The J gene is TRBJ2-7, the V gene TRBV7-9; D not resolved. This CDR3 contains 14 residues. Germline values: CDR1 SEHNR, CDR2 FQNEAQ (reference sequence). V was trimmed by 3 bases and J by 2 bases, leaving 11 bases between them. The CDR3 DNA is TGTGCCAGCAGCTTCAAAGGGCCGCCCTACGAGCAGTACTTC. Its translation: CASSFKGPPYEQYF. Variable domain in full (rest from reference TRBV7-9 and TRBJ2-7): DTGVSQNPRHKITKRGQNVTFRCDPISEHNRLYWYRQTLGQGPEFLTYFQNEAQLEKSRLLSDRFSAERPKGSFSTLEIQRTEQGDSAMYLCASSFKGPPYEQYFGPGTRLTVT.

Only a few counts were recorded for this clonotype. The chain joins TRBV10-3 to TRBJ2-1; TRBD1 matches at 8 bases. Germline loops: CDR1 ENHRY, CDR2 SYGVKD. The V segment lost 4 bases and the J segment 10 bases; nucleotides outside the gene matches: 3. The CDR3 has 12 amino acids. The CDR3 nucleotides are TGTGCCATCAGTGCGGACAGGGTGGAGCAGTTCTTC. It encodes CAISADRVEQFF.

V and J are TRBV29-1 and TRBJ2-3; the D is unclear. The V and J ends lost 5 bases and 3 bases respectively, with 12 bases between them. The CDR3 loop spans 13 amino acids. Germline CDR1 and CDR2: SQVTM and ANQGSEA. The CDR3 loop reads CSVSSRLTDTQYF. CDR3 sequence (DNA): TGCAGCGTTAGTTCCAGGTTGACAGATACGCAGTATTTT.

This clonotype was seen more than once but under ten times. The chain is built from TRBV12-3 or TRBV12-4 and TRBJ2-1; TRBD2 aligns across 7 bases. The ends lost 6 bases at V and 2 bases at J; junction bases unmatched: 7. The CDR3 has 15 amino acids. The CDR3 DNA follows: TGTGCCAGCAGCATGGGGGGGGGGGCCTACAATGAGCAGTTCTTC. Amino acid sequence: CASSMGGGAYNEQFF.

This clonotype has ten or more counts. The junction and the germline gene differ at one end; a read error may be behind it. This chain joins TRBV7-2 and TRBJ2-3; D gene unclear. The CDR3 is made up of 15 amino acids. Germline loops: CDR1 SGHTA, CDR2 FQGNSA. The chain's CDR3 is CASSLGRPSTDTQYF. The CDR3, as DNA: TGCGCCAGCAGCTTGGGAAGGCCCAGCACAGATACGCAGTATTTT.

This clonotype has just one count. The chain combines TRBV2 with TRBJ2-5, with a tentative D call TRBD1 (6 bases). Trimming removed 11 bases from V and 2 bases from J, with 15 bases in between. The CDR3 consists of 13 residues. Germline V gives CDR1 SNHLY, CDR2 FYNNEI. This CDR3 reads CAGGRTAQETQYF. The DNA for the CDR3 is TGTGCCGGTGGACGGACAGCGCAAGAGACCCAGTACTTC.

The chain recombines TRBV12-3 or TRBV12-4 with TRBJ2-1, with D perhaps matching TRBD1 (5 bases). This CDR3 contains 17 residues. Trimming took off 5 bases at V and 0 bases at J, with 17 bases between the two ends. The CDR3 here is CASSPSDRLDSYNEQFF. CDR3 coding DNA: TGTGCCAGCAGTCCGTCCGACAGACTGGACTCCTACAATGAGCAGTTCTTC.

This clonotype was seen a few times. V is TRBV12-3 or TRBV12-4 and J is TRBJ1-1; D ambiguous. The CDR3 consists of 13 residues. V gave up 5 bases and J gave up 5 bases, with 12 bases separating them. CDR3 coding DNA: TGTGCCAGCAGTGGCCCCCGGAGAACTGAAGCTTTCTTT. Protein product: CASSGPRRTEAFF.

CDR3 loop: CASTSSLNEQFF. The CDR3 region has the DNA TGTGCCAGCACCTCCTCCTTAAATGAGCAGTTCTTC. This rearrangement joins TRBV6-2 or TRBV6-3 to TRBJ2-1; no clear D. From germline, CDR1 is MNHEY and CDR2 SVGEGT. The CDR3 spans 12 residues. V was pared by 7 bases and J by 7 bases, with 11 bases between.

The chain recombines TRBV27 with TRBJ2-6; 10 bases are a match to TRBD1. This CDR3 has 17 residues. CDR1 and CDR2 from the germline V gene are MNHEY and SMNVEV (reference sequence). V trimming: 1 base; J trimming: 4 bases; junction bases outside the gene matches: 4. The CDR3 loop is CASSLLGQGKGANVLTF. CDR3 nucleotides: TGTGCCAGCAGTTTATTGGGACAGGGGAAGGGGGCCAACGTCCTGACTTTC. Variable domain in full (rest from reference TRBV27 and TRBJ2-6): EAQVTQNPRYLITVTGKKLTVTCSQNMNHEYMSWYRQDPGLGLRQIYYSMNVEVTDKGDVPEGYKVSRKEKRNFPLILESPSPNQTSLYFCASSLLGQGKGANVLTFGAGSRLTVL.

The chain is built from TRBV7-9 and TRBJ2-2, with 8 bases fitting TRBD1. This CDR3 spans 15 amino acids. Germline values: CDR1 SEHNR, CDR2 FQNEAQ (reference sequence). Losses at the gene ends were 5 bases for V and 5 bases for J; bases not matched to a gene: 7. DNA of the CDR3: TGTGCCAGCAGCAACCGGGACAGGTTAACCGGGGAGCTGTTTTTT. Translating gives CASSNRDRLTGELFF.

The V gene is TRBV7-2, the J gene TRBJ2-1, with TRBD2 identical over 8 bases. This CDR3 contains 16 residues. Germline CDR1 SGHTA, CDR2 FQGNSA. The trim removed 0 bases at V and 9 bases at J, leaving 10 bases unmatched. CDR3 residues: CASSLATGGPIGEQFF. CDR3 nucleotides: TGTGCCAGCAGCTTAGCGACGGGAGGGCCGATAGGTGAGCAGTTCTTC.

This clonotype was seen more than once but under ten times. One junction end does not reproduce the germline sequence, and a read error may be involved. J is TRBJ2-3 and V is TRBV5-1, with 8 bases lining up with TRBD1. The CDR3 runs to 14 residues. The V gene's germline CDR1 is SGHRS and CDR2 YFSETQ. This CDR3 reads CASRLGQASDTQYF. The CDR3 DNA sequence: TGCGCCAGCAGATTGGGACAGGCGTCAGATACGCAGTATTTT. The variable domain in full, with the rest retrieved from reference TRBV5-1 and TRBJ2-3, is KAGVTQTPRYLIKTRGQQVTLSCSPISGHRSVSWYQQTPGQGLQFLFEYFSETQRNKGNFPGRFSGRQFSNSRSEMNVSTLELGDSALYLCASRLGQASDTQYFGPGTRLTVL.

This sequence joins TRBV6-1 and TRBJ1-3, with unresolved D. This CDR3 has 15 amino acids. Germline V CDR1 and CDR2: MNHNS, SASEGT. V was clipped by 7 bases and J by 0 bases, with 13 bases between them. CDR3 sequence (DNA): TGTGCCAGCACCCCGGACCGGCTCTCTGGAAACACCATATATTTT. This codes for CASTPDRLSGNTIYF.

This clonotype showed up just a few times. The V call is TRBV20-1, the J call TRBJ2-7, with D unclear. There are 10 residues in the CDR3. Germline CDR1 and CDR2: DFQATT and SNEGSKA (reference sequence). Trimming cost V 3 bases and J 3 bases, with 3 bases left between them. CDR3 in DNA: TGCAGTGCTAGTCACTACGAGCAGTACTTC. Protein sequence: CSASHYEQYF.

The rearrangement links TRBV20-1 to TRBJ1-1, with TRBD1 as a possible D gene (5 bases). Germline CDR1 is DFQATT and CDR2 is SNEGSKA (reference sequence). The CDR3 loop spans 13 amino acids. CDR3 amino acids: CRAILDRNTEAFF. The CDR3 nucleotides read TGCAGGGCCATATTAGACAGGAACACTGAAGCTTTCTTT.

The rearrangement uses TRBV5-1 and TRBJ2-5; 13 bases map to TRBD2. Germline CDR1 is SGHRS and CDR2 is YFSETQ. V lost 2 bases to trimming and J lost 4 bases; unmatched junction nucleotides: 8. The CDR3 extends over 17 amino acids. The chain's CDR3 is CASSLTSGRELGETQYF. Here the CDR3 DNA reads TGCGCCAGCAGCTTAACTAGCGGGAGGGAACTTGGAGAGACCCAGTACTTC.

This clonotype was picked up a small number of times. The chain couples TRBV7-2 to TRBJ2-2; the match to TRBD2 covers 10 bases. Trimming at V came to 6 bases and at J to 4 bases, leaving 8 bases not matched to a gene. In germline, CDR1 is SGHTA, CDR2 FQGNSA. The CDR3 loop spans 16 amino acids. This CDR3 reads CASSFRTSGFTGELFF. CDR3 nucleotide sequence: TGTGCCAGCAGTTTTAGGACTAGCGGCTTCACCGGGGAGCTGTTTTTT. The full variable domain, completed using reference TRBV7-2 and TRBJ2-2, is GAGVSQSPSNKVTEKGKDVELRCDPISGHTALYWYRQSLGQGLEFLIYFQGNSAPDKSGLPSDRFSAERTGGSVSTLTIQRTQQEDSAVYLCASSFRTSGFTGELFFGEGSRLTVL.

There are a few counts of this clonotype. Written as DNA, the CDR3 is TGCAGTGCTAGGGGCCCCCTAGCGGGGGGGCTATCTGAGCAGTTCTTC. Translation gives CSARGPLAGGLSEQFF. V is TRBV20-1 and J is TRBJ2-1; 12 bases line up with TRBD2. The junction had 12 bases not matched to a gene; V was cut back by 3 bases and J by 9 bases. This CDR3 region has 16 residues. Germline values: CDR1 DFQATT, CDR2 SNEGSKA (reference sequence).

This clonotype showed up just a few times. The rearrangement joins TRBV5-1 to TRBJ2-3, with TRBD2 matching 8 bases. Looked up from germline, CDR1 is SGHRS and CDR2 is YFSETQ. The CDR3 has 14 amino acids. Losses at the gene ends were 5 bases for V and 6 bases for J; bases not matched to a gene: 8. The CDR3 DNA is TGCGCCAGCAGTAGAGGGACTAGACCTGATACGCAGTATTTT. Protein: CASSRGTRPDTQYF. Based on the CDR3 plus reference TRBV5-1 and TRBJ2-3, the full variable domain is KAGVTQTPRYLIKTRGQQVTLSCSPISGHRSVSWYQQTPGQGLQFLFEYFSETQRNKGNFPGRFSGRQFSNSRSEMNVSTLELGDSALYLCASSRGTRPDTQYFGPGTRLTVL.

This clonotype was seen a few times. The V and J genes are TRBV6-5 and TRBJ1-4; a possible D gene is TRBD1 (5 bases). The germline gives CDR1 MNHEY, CDR2 SVGAGI. The CDR3 loop spans 15 amino acids. With 0 bases removed from V and 7 bases from J, the gap between germline ends came to 12 bases. CDR3 residues: CASSYSHRRGEKLFF. In DNA, the CDR3 is TGTGCCAGCAGTTACTCACATAGGAGGGGTGAAAAACTGTTTTTT.

This clonotype was found a few times. V gene TRBV5-1 combines with J gene TRBJ2-2; D not resolved. From germline, CDR1 is SGHRS and CDR2 YFSETQ. The CDR3 is 15 residues long. V lost 0 bases, J lost 2 bases, and 8 bases lay in between. The CDR3 nucleotides are TGCGCCAGCAGCTTGGCCATCTCAAACACCGGGGAGCTGTTTTTT. This encodes CASSLAISNTGELFF.

This clonotype was detected a few times. The rearrangement uses TRBV19 and TRBJ1-1; tentative D call: TRBD1 (5 bases). This CDR3 comprises 13 residues. Germline-derived CDR1 and CDR2 are LNHDA and SQIVND (reference sequence). Trimming removed 8 bases at V and 2 bases at J, with 12 bases between. The CDR3 is CASSSRANTEAFF. Written as DNA, the CDR3 is TGTGCCAGTTCTTCCAGGGCAAACACTGAAGCTTTCTTT.

This chain joins TRBV5-4 and TRBJ2-7, with D tentatively TRBD1 or TRBD2 (5 bases each). The CDR3 is 16 amino acids. Germline-derived CDR1 and CDR2 are SGHNT and YYREEE (reference sequence). Trimming shortened V by 4 bases and J by 4 bases, and 21 bases separated the two germline ends. The CDR3 is CASSVGPRLAEYEQYF. CDR3 nucleotide sequence: TGTGCCAGCAGCGTGGGACCCCGGCTCGCGGAATACGAGCAGTACTTC.

V is TRBV20-1 and J is TRBJ1-3; unclear D gene. CDR3 length: 15 amino acids. V was cut by 0 bases and J by 2 bases, with 11 bases left in between. Germline CDR1 reads DFQATT; CDR2 reads SNEGSKA (reference sequence). The CDR3 region has the DNA TGCAGTGCTAGAGATAGCGCGGGAACTGGAAACACCATATATTTT. Its translation: CSARDSAGTGNTIYF.

This chain joins TRBV12-3 or TRBV12-4 and TRBJ1-1, with D unclear. This CDR3 comprises 13 residues. Trimming took off 7 bases at V and 4 bases at J, with 13 bases between the two ends. CDR3 coding DNA: TGTGCCAGCACCCTCCCTCCGGCCACTGAAGCTTTCTTT. Its translation: CASTLPPATEAFF.

The chain uses TRBV4-3 and TRBJ2-7; 11 bases map to TRBD1. Trimming removed 1 base from V and 5 bases from J; junction bases left unmatched: 4. The CDR3 totals 15 residues. CDR1 is LGHNA and CDR2 is YSLEER in the germline V gene. CDR3 residues: CASSQARTGGHEQYF. The CDR3 DNA reads as TGCGCCAGCAGCCAAGCCAGGACAGGGGGCCACGAGCAGTACTTC.